Sequencing of this T cell receptor (beta chain) was carried out in a study of tumor-infiltrating lymphocytes in primary liver carcinoma. Germline lookup yields CDR1 MNHNS and CDR2 SASEGT. V lost 6 bases, J lost 4 bases, and 12 bases lay in between. CDR3 size: 13 residues. Total RNA (about 500 ng) served as template for TCR beta cDNA synthesis primed by a constant-region primer. Library construction for TCR beta comprised three nested multiplex PCR rounds performed with slightly modified ARM-PCR. The first two PCR rounds used TRBV1-TRBV30 forward primers with a C-beta reverse primer, about 10 cycles each. TCRdb independently ran MiXCR on the multiplex PCR reads; one entry per CDR3 protein. The sample yields approximately 330,000 distinct CDR3 sequences, roughly 61% seen once. Whole-study results and caveats: Comparison of CD4+ and CD8+ repertoires was precluded by bulk unsorted samples.

As regards this clonotype: The target antigen is unknown. A clone one base away is much larger, so this may be a read error.

Researchers drew blood RNA from unsorted whole blood and extracted germline DNA as well. The rearrangement uses TRBV6-1 and TRBJ1-2; possible D gene TRBD1, 5 bases. Sequenced input: peripheral blood. This TCR came from a man aged 40-49 years with primary liver carcinoma and hepatitis B virus infection. CDR3 in DNA: TGTGCCAGCAGCTCAAGGGGACCCTATGGCTACACCTTC. The encoded protein is CASSSRGPYGYTF.